This TCR beta chain was found in a study of blood T cell repertoires in COVID-19. In the study overall: The United States, Italy and Spain were the sources of the acute and convalescent COVID-19 samples.

This CDR3 comprises 14 residues. Germline lookup yields CDR1 KGHDR and CDR2 SFDVKD. V was pared by 5 bases and J by 4 bases, with 13 bases between. The authors' processing: Nucleated cell counts were estimated from reference gene primer amplification. TCRdb's copy holds only in-frame clones and misses some; the assay was immunoSEQ multiplex PCR. V, J and clone size reflect that table, while D and trimming were determined from the DNA. The table shows 300,000 to 400,000 clones, with 75% to 90% occurring only once. This clone was seen a few times. The V and J genes are TRBV24-1 and TRBJ1-1, with D possibly matching TRBD1 (5 bases). The TCR comes from a young man who had recovered from COVID-19. The sequencing sample was made of PBMCs or T cells enriched from blood (not recorded which). In DNA, the CDR3 is TGTGCCACCAGTGGGGGGGTGGGCGGCACTGAAGCTTTCTTT. This encodes CATSGGVGGTEAFF.